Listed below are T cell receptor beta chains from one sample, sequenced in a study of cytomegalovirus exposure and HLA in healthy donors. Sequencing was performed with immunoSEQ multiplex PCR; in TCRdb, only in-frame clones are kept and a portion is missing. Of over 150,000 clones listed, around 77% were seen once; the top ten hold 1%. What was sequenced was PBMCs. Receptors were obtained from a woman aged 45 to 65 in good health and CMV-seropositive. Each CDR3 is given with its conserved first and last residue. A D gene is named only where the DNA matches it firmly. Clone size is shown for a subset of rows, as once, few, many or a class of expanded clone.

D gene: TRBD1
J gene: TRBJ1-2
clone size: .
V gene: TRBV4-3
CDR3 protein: CASSKTGARYYGYTF
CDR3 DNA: TGCGCCAGCAGCAAGACAGGGGCACGCTACTATGGCTACACCTTC

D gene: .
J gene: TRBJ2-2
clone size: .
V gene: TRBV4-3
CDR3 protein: CASSQGANTGELFF
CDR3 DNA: TGCGCCAGCAGCCAAGGCGCGAACACCGGGGAGCTGTTTTTT

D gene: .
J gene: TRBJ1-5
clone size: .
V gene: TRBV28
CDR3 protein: CASSLGRGSNQPQHF
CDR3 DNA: TGTGCCAGCAGTTTGGGCAGGGGAAGCAATCAGCCCCAGCATTTT

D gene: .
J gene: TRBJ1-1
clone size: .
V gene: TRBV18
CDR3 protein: CASSKAGMNTEAFF
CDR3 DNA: TGTGCCAGCTCAAAGGCAGGGATGAACACTGAAGCTTTCTTT

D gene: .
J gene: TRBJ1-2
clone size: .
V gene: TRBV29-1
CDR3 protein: CSVGLGRGGYTF
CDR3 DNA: TGCAGCGTTGGGCTCGGGAGGGGTGGCTACACCTTC

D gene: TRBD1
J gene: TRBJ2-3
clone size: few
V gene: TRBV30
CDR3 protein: CAWSLTGGPDTQYF
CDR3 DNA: TGTGCCTGGAGTCTTACAGGGGGTCCAGATACGCAGTATTTT

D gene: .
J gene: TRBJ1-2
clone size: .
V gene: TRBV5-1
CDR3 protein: CASSLSLASEGYTF
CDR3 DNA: TGCGCCAGCAGCTTGTCCCTCGCCTCGGAGGGCTACACCTTC

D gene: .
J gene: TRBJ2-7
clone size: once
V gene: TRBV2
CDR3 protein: CASSDGTREQYF
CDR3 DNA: TGTGCCAGCAGTGACGGGACTCGGGAGCAGTACTTC

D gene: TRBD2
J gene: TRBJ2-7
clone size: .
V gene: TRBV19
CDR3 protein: CASSTTSGRSYEQYF
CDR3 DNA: TGTGCCAGTAGTACGACTAGCGGGAGATCCTACGAGCAGTACTTC

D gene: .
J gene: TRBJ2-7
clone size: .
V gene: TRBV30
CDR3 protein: CAWSVLWYEQYF
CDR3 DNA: TGTGCCTGGAGTGTACTTTGGTACGAGCAGTACTTC

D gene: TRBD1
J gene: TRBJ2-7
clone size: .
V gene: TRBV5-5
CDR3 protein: CASSRDRGRAAEQYF
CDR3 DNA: TGTGCCAGCAGCCGGGACAGGGGGCGGGCGGCGGAGCAGTACTTC

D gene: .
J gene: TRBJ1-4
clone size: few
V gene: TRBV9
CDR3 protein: CASSVGVGEKLFF
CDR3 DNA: TGTGCCAGCAGCGTAGGTGTTGGCGAAAAACTGTTTTTT

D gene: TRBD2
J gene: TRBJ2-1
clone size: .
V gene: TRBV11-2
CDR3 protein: CASSLDLGASGGPNEQFF
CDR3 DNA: TGTGCCAGCAGCTTAGATTTGGGGGCTAGCGGGGGACCCAATGAGCAGTTCTTC

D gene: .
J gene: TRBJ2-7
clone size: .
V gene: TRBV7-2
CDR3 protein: CASSSPHYYEQYF
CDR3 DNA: TGTGCCAGCAGCTCCCCCCACTACTACGAGCAGTACTTC

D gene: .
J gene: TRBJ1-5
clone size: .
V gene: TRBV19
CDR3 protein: CASTKGELSNQPQHF
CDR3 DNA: TGTGCCAGTACCAAGGGGGAGTTGAGCAATCAGCCCCAGCATTTT

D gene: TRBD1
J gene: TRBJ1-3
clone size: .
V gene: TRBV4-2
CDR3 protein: CASSQRRQGASGNTIYF
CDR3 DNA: TGTGCCAGCAGCCAACGAAGACAGGGGGCAAGTGGAAACACCATATATTTT

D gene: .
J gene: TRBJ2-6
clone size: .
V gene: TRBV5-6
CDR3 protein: CASSLYLGGSGANVLTF
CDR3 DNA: TGTGCCAGCAGCTTGTATCTCGGAGGCTCTGGGGCCAACGTCCTGACTTTC

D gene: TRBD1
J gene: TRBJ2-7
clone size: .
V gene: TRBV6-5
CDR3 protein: CASRPDRVSYEQYF
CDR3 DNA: TGTGCCAGCAGACCTGACAGGGTGTCCTACGAGCAGTACTTC

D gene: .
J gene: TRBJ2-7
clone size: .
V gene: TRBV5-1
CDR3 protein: CASSLGRADEQYF
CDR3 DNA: TGCGCCAGCAGCTTGGGCAGGGCAGACGAGCAGTACTTC

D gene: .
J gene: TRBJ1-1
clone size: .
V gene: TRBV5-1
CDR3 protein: CASSDLTGPEAFF
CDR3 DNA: TGCGCCAGCAGCGACTTGACAGGTCCTGAAGCTTTCTTT

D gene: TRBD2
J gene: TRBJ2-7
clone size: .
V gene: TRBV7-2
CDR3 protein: CASSLGTSSTYEQYF
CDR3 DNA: TGTGCCAGCAGCTTGGGGACTAGCTCAACCTACGAGCAGTACTTC

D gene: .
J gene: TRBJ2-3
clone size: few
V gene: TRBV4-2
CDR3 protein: CASSQDKAEDTQYF
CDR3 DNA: TGTGCCAGCAGCCAAGATAAGGCGGAAGATACGCAGTATTTT

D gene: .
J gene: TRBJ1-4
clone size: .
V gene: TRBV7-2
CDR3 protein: CASSLSGSGEVEKLFF
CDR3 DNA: TGTGCCAGCAGCCTATCGGGTTCAGGGGAAGTCGAAAAACTGTTTTTT

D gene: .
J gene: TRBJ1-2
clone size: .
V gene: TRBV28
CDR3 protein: CASSYPGHLNYGYTF
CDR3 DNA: TGCGCCAGCAGCTACCCCGGACACCTTAACTATGGCTACACCTTC

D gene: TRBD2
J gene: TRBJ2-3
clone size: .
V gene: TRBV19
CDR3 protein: CASRAGGADTQYF
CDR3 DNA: TGTGCCAGTAGAGCGGGAGGGGCAGATACGCAGTATTTT

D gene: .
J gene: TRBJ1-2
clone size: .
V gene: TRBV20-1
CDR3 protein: CSARPGYTF
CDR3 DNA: TGCAGTGCTAGACCGGGCTACACCTTC

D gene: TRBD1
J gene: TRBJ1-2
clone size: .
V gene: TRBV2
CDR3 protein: CASSGGRTGDYGYTF
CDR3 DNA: TGTGCCAGCAGTGGAGGCCGGACAGGGGACTATGGCTACACCTTC